The 13 T cell receptor beta chains reported below all come from one sample, sequenced in a study of OX40 agonist ivuxolimab in advanced cancers. TCRdb keeps only in-frame clones here, not all; method: immunoSEQ multiplex PCR. Altogether 65,000 to 80,000 clones are present, approximately 91% being singletons, with the ten largest covering less than 2.5%. The input for sequencing was CD4+ or CD8+ T cells sorted from blood, taken in a trial of the OX40 agonist ivuxolimab. The receptors here all came from an adult with an advanced solid tumor such as melanoma, head and neck, liver or kidney cancer.

This CDR3 is CASSSQPGGAYEQYF. Here the CDR3 DNA reads TGTGCCAGCAGCTCTCAACCGGGGGGGGCCTACGAGCAGTACTTC. The V and J genes are TRBV7-2 and TRBJ2-7; 8 nucleotides line up with TRBD2. Germline V gene sequence: CDR1 SGHTA, CDR2 FQGNSA. The CDR3 is made up of 15 amino acids. The J segment lost 2 bases and the V segment lost 4 bases, leaving 7 bases of the junction unmatched.

This chain connects TRBV5-6 to TRBJ2-1; 9 bases map to TRBD2. In germline, CDR1 is SGHDT, CDR2 YYEEEE. Trimming removed 4 bases from V and 2 bases from J; junction bases left unmatched: 10. This CDR3 is 17 amino acids long. CDR3: CASSPTLSGGTYNEQFF. DNA of the CDR3: TGTGCCAGCAGCCCCACCCTTAGCGGGGGCACCTACAATGAGCAGTTCTTC.

Here the CDR3 reads CASSRAGQGPTYEQYF. The DNA for the CDR3 is TGTGCCAGTAGTAGGGCGGGACAGGGGCCTACCTACGAGCAGTACTTC. The chain links TRBV19 to TRBJ2-7; 10 bases line up with TRBD1. Germline values: CDR1 LNHDA, CDR2 SQIVND (reference sequence). V shed 4 bases, J shed 2 bases, and the junction held 8 bases outside the gene matches. The CDR3 length is 16 residues. Using reference TRBV19 and TRBJ2-7 for the parts outside the CDR3, the full variable domain is DGGITQSPKYLFRKEGQNVTLSCEQNLNHDAMYWYRQDPGQGLRLIYYSQIVNDFQKGDIAEGYSVSREKKESFPLTVTSAQKNPTAFYLCASSRAGQGPTYEQYFGPGTRLTVT.

V gene TRBV28 combines with J gene TRBJ1-1; 7 nucleotides align to TRBD1. The CDR3 totals 11 residues. CDR1 and CDR2 from the germline V gene are MDHEN and SYDVKM. V was clipped by 6 bases and J by 6 bases; unmatched bases: 1. The CDR3 protein is CASRGQAEAFF. Written as DNA, the CDR3 is TGTGCCAGCAGAGGACAGGCTGAAGCTTTCTTT.

J is TRBJ2-2 and V is TRBV7-2, with 8 bases fitting TRBD1. The CDR3 contains 16 residues. The germline gives CDR1 SGHTA, CDR2 FQGNSA. With 5 bases clipped from V and 2 bases from J, the junction kept 7 bases outside the gene matches. CDR3 in amino acids: CASSRGQGSNTGELFF. CDR3 nucleotides: TGTGCCAGCAGCAGAGGACAGGGTTCAAACACCGGGGAGCTGTTTTTT.

The V gene is TRBV11-2, the J gene TRBJ1-1; a weak D match, TRBD1 (5 bases). Trimming stripped 5 bases from V and 5 bases from J, with 12 bases between. This CDR3 is built from 13 residues. Germline CDR1 reads SGHAT; CDR2 reads FQNNGV. This CDR3 reads CASSTSGKTEAFF. CDR3 sequence (DNA): TGTGCCAGCAGCACCTCAGGGAAGACTGAAGCTTTCTTT. The full variable domain, with the rest looked up from reference TRBV11-2 and TRBJ1-1, is EAGVAQSPRYKIIEKRQSVAFWCNPISGHATLYWYQQILGQGPKLLIQFQNNGVVDDSQLPKDRFSAERLKGVDSTLKIQPAKLEDSAVYLCASSTSGKTEAFFGQGTRLTVV.

The chain has TRBV7-6 and TRBJ2-2, with TRBD2 matching over 8 bases. The CDR3 has 15 amino acids. J gave up 7 bases and V 3 bases, and 7 bases lay outside the gene matches. Germline assignment: CDR1 SGHVS and CDR2 FNYEAQ. The CDR3 loop reads CASSLRGSGDGELFF. In DNA, the CDR3 is TGTGCCAGCAGCTTGAGGGGTAGCGGGGACGGGGAGCTGTTTTTT.

V gene TRBV5-1 combines with J gene TRBJ2-7; D may be TRBD1 (6 bases). This CDR3 has 16 residues. Germline V gives CDR1 SGHRS, CDR2 YFSETQ. Deletions cut 4 bases from V and 5 bases from J, with 22 bases between. The CDR3 DNA reads as TGCGCCAGCAGCGAGCAACCTACAGGGCCGGTCCACGAGCAGTACTTC. Translating it yields CASSEQPTGPVHEQYF.

The chain combines TRBV7-9 with TRBJ1-2, with 10 bases matching TRBD1. The CDR3 length is 16 residues. Germline trimming cut 5 bases from V and 6 bases from J; bases unmatched to any gene: 12. From germline, CDR1 is SEHNR and CDR2 FQNEAQ (reference sequence). DNA of the CDR3: TGTGCCAGCAGCCCCGCAGGGGGACAGGGGCCCCATGGCTACACCTTC. Its translation: CASSPAGGQGPHGYTF.

The rearrangement links TRBV5-1 to TRBJ2-3; 7 bases fit TRBD1. The junction had 6 bases not matched to a gene; V was cut back by 2 bases and J by 0 bases. CDR1 is SGHRS and CDR2 is YFSETQ in the germline V gene. The CDR3 contains 16 residues. In DNA form, the CDR3 reads TGCGCCAGCAGCTTAGGGGGCGGCACTAGCACAGATACGCAGTATTTT. The encoded protein is CASSLGGGTSTDTQYF.

The chain employs TRBV28 and TRBJ1-5; a possible D gene is TRBD1 (5 bases). Germline CDR1 and CDR2: MDHEN and SYDVKM. This CDR3 region has 15 residues. The V end was cut by 5 bases, the J end by 1 base, with 12 bases between. The CDR3 here is CASSPHRTSNQPQHF. CDR3 in DNA: TGTGCCAGCAGTCCCCACAGGACGAGCAATCAGCCCCAGCATTTT. Looking up the rest from reference TRBV28 and TRBJ1-5 gives the full variable domain: DVKVTQSSRYLVKRTGEKVFLECVQDMDHENMFWYRQDPGLGLRLIYFSYDVKMKEKGDIPEGYSVSREKKERFSLILESASTNQTSMYLCASSPHRTSNQPQHFGDGTRLSIL.

The chain couples TRBV5-6 to TRBJ2-7; D might be TRBD1 (5 bases). This CDR3 comprises 16 residues. CDR1 is SGHDT and CDR2 is YYEEEE in the germline V gene. The germline V and J ends were trimmed by 1 base and 2 bases, with 16 bases remaining between them. This CDR3 is CASSLKGGAQPYEQYF. Written as DNA, the CDR3 is TGTGCCAGCAGCTTGAAGGGTGGGGCCCAGCCCTACGAGCAGTACTTC.

The V gene is TRBV28, the J gene TRBJ2-1; 9 positions match TRBD2. Trimming removed 5 bases from V and 10 bases from J; junction bases left unmatched: 18. The germline V gene has CDR1 MDHEN and CDR2 SYDVKM. This CDR3 comprises 17 residues. CDR3 amino acids: CASSPMMAWRGGGEQFF. CDR3 nucleotide sequence: TGTGCCAGCAGTCCTATGATGGCATGGCGGGGGGGCGGCGAGCAGTTCTTC. The entire variable domain, with the rest obtained from reference TRBV28 and TRBJ2-1, is as follows: DVKVTQSSRYLVKRTGEKVFLECVQDMDHENMFWYRQDPGLGLRLIYFSYDVKMKEKGDIPEGYSVSREKKERFSLILESASTNQTSMYLCASSPMMAWRGGGEQFFGPGTRLTVL.